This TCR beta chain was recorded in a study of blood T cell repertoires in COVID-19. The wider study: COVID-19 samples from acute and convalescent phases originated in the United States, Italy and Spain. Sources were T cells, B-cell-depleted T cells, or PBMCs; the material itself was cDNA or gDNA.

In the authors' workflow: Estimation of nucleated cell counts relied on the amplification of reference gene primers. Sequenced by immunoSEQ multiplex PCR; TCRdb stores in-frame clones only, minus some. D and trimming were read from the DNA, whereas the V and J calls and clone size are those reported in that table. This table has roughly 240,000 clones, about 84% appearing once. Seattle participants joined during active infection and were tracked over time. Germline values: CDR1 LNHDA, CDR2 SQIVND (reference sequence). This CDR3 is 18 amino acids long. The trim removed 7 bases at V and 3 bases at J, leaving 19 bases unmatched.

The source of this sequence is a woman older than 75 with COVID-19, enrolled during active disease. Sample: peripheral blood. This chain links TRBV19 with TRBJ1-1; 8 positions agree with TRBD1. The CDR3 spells CASNPFGTGRVSDTEAFF. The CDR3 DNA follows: TGTGCCAGTAATCCCTTCGGGACAGGAAGGGTGAGTGACACTGAAGCTTTCTTT.